These 26 T cell receptor beta chains came from one sample sequenced in a study of T cells in Graves' hyperthyroidism and ophthalmopathy. Amplified TCR beta CDR3 regions came from RNA transcripts. An initial round of RT-PCR targeting the TCR CDR3 relied on the HTBI primer set. TCRdb itself ran the multiplex PCR reads through MiXCR, one entry per CDR3 protein. The sample contains roughly 700,000 distinct CDR3 sequences, 13% to 15% of which appear only once. The sequencing sample was made of blood. The receptors originated from a woman younger than 35 with Graves' hyperthyroidism.

This clonotype was recorded at least ten times. The CDR3 nucleotides read TGTGCCAGCAGTTTTGCGGTGCGGGACAGCTCCTACGAGCAGTACTTC. Its translation is CASSFAVRDSSYEQYF. The rearrangement joins TRBV28 to TRBJ2-7, with D tentatively TRBD1 (7 bases). The CDR3 loop spans 16 amino acids. Trimming shortened V by 3 bases and J by 0 bases, and 15 bases separated the two germline ends. CDR1 and CDR2 from the germline V gene are MDHEN and SYDVKM.

This clonotype appeared a few times. V usage is TRBV7-6 and J usage is TRBJ2-1; either TRBD1 or TRBD2 may supply D (6 bases each). V was clipped by 5 bases and J by 6 bases, with 17 bases between them. The length of the CDR3 is 15 residues. Germline V gives CDR1 SGHVS, CDR2 FNYEAQ. Here the CDR3 DNA reads TGTGCCAGCAGCCACCCTGAGGAGGGGGTCAATGAGCAGTTCTTC. It encodes CASSHPEEGVNEQFF.

The chain carries TRBV24-1 and TRBJ1-4; TRBD1 aligns across 8 bases. Looked up from germline, CDR1 is KGHDR and CDR2 is SFDVKD. V lost 12 bases to trimming and J lost 10 bases; unmatched junction nucleotides: 12. CDR3 length equals 13 residues. The CDR3 region is CAAQTGGSGKLFF. CDR3 nucleotide sequence: TGTGCCGCTCAAACAGGGGGGAGCGGAAAACTGTTTTTT.

The table lists this clonotype with many counts. V is TRBV28 and J is TRBJ1-1; no clear D gene. Germline CDR1 MDHEN, CDR2 SYDVKM. The CDR3 has 14 residues. The V end was cut by 7 bases, the J end by 10 bases, with 22 bases between. CDR3 amino acids: CASIPPGNTGRAFF. The CDR3 DNA is TGTGCCAGCATCCCGCCCGGGAACACGGGAAGAGCTTTCTTT. Full variable domain (outside the CDR3, taken from reference TRBV28 and TRBJ1-1): DVKVTQSSRYLVKRTGEKVFLECVQDMDHENMFWYRQDPGLGLRLIYFSYDVKMKEKGDIPEGYSVSREKKERFSLILESASTNQTSMYLCASIPPGNTGRAFFGQGTRLTVV.

This clonotype was seen repeatedly, ten times or more. The rearrangement uses TRBV12-3 or TRBV12-4 and TRBJ2-1, with TRBD2 as a possible D gene (6 bases). This CDR3 region has 17 residues. V was cut by 5 bases and J by 2 bases, with 19 bases left in between. CDR3 protein: CASSPGLRSGPYNEQFF. The DNA of the CDR3 is TGTGCCAGCAGTCCAGGACTAAGGAGCGGACCCTACAATGAGCAGTTCTTC.

This clonotype came up many times. V and J are TRBV7-9 and TRBJ2-7; 10 bases fit TRBD2. The CDR3 extends over 14 amino acids. After removal of 5 bases from V and 2 bases from J, the junction contained 3 bases not matched to a gene. The germline gives CDR1 SEHNR, CDR2 FQNEAQ (reference sequence). As DNA, the CDR3 is TGTGCCAGCAGCCCTAGCGGGGGCACCTACGAGCAGTACTTC. Its translation: CASSPSGGTYEQYF.

There are many counts of this clonotype. The chain uses TRBV18 and TRBJ2-1; 9 nucleotides align to TRBD1. The CDR3 contains 14 residues. The germline V gene encodes CDR1 KGHSH and CDR2 LQKENI. The V gene end was trimmed by 8 bases and the J gene end by 9 bases; junction bases not matched to a gene: 11. The CDR3 reads CASAPDRGVGEQFF. Here the CDR3 DNA reads TGTGCCAGCGCCCCGGACAGGGGAGTTGGTGAGCAGTTCTTC.

This clonotype turned up a few times. The chain is built from TRBV9 and TRBJ1-6, with a weak D call TRBD1 (5 bases). V was pared by 2 bases and J by 6 bases, with 12 bases between. CDR1 SGDLS and CDR2 YYNGEE come from the germline V gene. The CDR3 spans 15 residues. DNA for the CDR3: TGTGCCAGCAGCGTCCGGGGGGAAGGTAATTCACCCCTCCACTTT. It translates to CASSVRGEGNSPLHF.

The sample holds many counts of this clonotype. The CDR3 protein is CASSPPRDRPYEQYF. The CDR3 nucleotides are TGTGCCAGCAGTCCCCCCCGGGACAGACCCTACGAGCAGTACTTC. V usage is TRBV28 and J usage is TRBJ2-7, with 7 bases fitting TRBD1. The V segment lost 5 bases and the J segment 2 bases; nucleotides outside the gene matches: 9. CDR3 size: 15 residues. Germline V lookup: CDR1 MDHEN, CDR2 SYDVKM. Complete variable domain (other parts from reference TRBV28 and TRBJ2-7): DVKVTQSSRYLVKRTGEKVFLECVQDMDHENMFWYRQDPGLGLRLIYFSYDVKMKEKGDIPEGYSVSREKKERFSLILESASTNQTSMYLCASSPPRDRPYEQYFGPGTRLTVT.

The V gene is TRBV7-9, the J gene TRBJ1-2; 9 bases fit TRBD1. V gave up 4 bases and J gave up 4 bases; unmatched junction bases: 10. This CDR3 spans 16 amino acids. CDR1 SEHNR and CDR2 FQNEAQ come from the germline V gene (reference sequence). The CDR3 sequence is CASSSGTGGAVYGYTF. DNA for the CDR3: TGTGCCAGCAGCTCCGGAACAGGGGGCGCTGTCTATGGCTACACCTTC.

The rearrangement uses TRBV30 and TRBJ2-6, with D unresolved. CDR3 length: 16 amino acids. The germline CDR1 and CDR2 sequences are GTSNPN and SVGIG (reference sequence). Trimming shortened V by 0 bases and J by 0 bases, and 9 bases separated the two germline ends. DNA for the CDR3: TGTGCCTGGAGTGTATTCCGGGTCTCTGGGGCCAACGTCCTGACTTTC. It is translated as CAWSVFRVSGANVLTF.

The chain joins TRBV7-9 to TRBJ2-7, with 10 bases that match TRBD2. V was clipped by 5 bases and J by 4 bases; unmatched bases: 11. CDR1 SEHNR and CDR2 FQNEAQ come from the germline V gene (reference sequence). The CDR3 sequence is 16 residues long. The chain's CDR3 is CASSAAPSGSSYEQYF. The DNA of the CDR3 is TGTGCCAGCAGCGCGGCGCCTAGCGGGAGTTCGTACGAGCAGTACTTC. Filled out from reference TRBV7-9 and TRBJ2-7, the complete variable domain reads DTGVSQNPRHKITKRGQNVTFRCDPISEHNRLYWYRQTLGQGPEFLTYFQNEAQLEKSRLLSDRFSAERPKGSFSTLEIQRTEQGDSAMYLCASSAAPSGSSYEQYFGPGTRLTVT.

This clonotype was recorded many times. V and J are TRBV2 and TRBJ1-5; tentative D call: TRBD1 (6 bases). This CDR3 contains 15 residues. The germline CDR1 and CDR2 sequences are SNHLY and FYNNEI. The germline V and J ends were trimmed by 3 bases and 3 bases, with 12 bases remaining between them. CDR3 DNA sequence: TGTGCCAGCAGTGAGGAGGCAGGGGCCAATCAGCCCCAGCATTTT. This translates into CASSEEAGANQPQHF.

This clonotype was detected many times. The chain is built from TRBV11-2 and TRBJ2-3; 9 bases line up with TRBD2. CDR3 length equals 16 residues. CDR1 is SGHAT, CDR2 FQNNGV, per germline. V gave up 4 bases and J gave up 2 bases; unmatched junction bases: 7. CDR3 sequence: CASSSQAGGYTDTQYF. CDR3 bases: TGTGCCAGCAGCTCGCAAGCGGGAGGTTACACAGATACGCAGTATTTT.

This chain links TRBV10-1 with TRBJ2-7, with 8 bases aligning to TRBD2. Germline-derived CDR1 and CDR2 are WNHNN and SYGVQD (reference sequence). The CDR3 extends over 15 amino acids. Trimming at V came to 5 bases and at J to 0 bases, leaving 6 bases not matched to a gene. CDR3 DNA sequence: TGCGCCAGCAGTATGGGACTAGAGGCCTCCTACGAGCAGTACTTC. Amino acid sequence: CASSMGLEASYEQYF.

Only a few counts were recorded for this clonotype. The chain carries TRBV20-1 and TRBJ2-7, with D possibly matching TRBD2 (5 bases). The germline CDR1 and CDR2 sequences are DFQATT and SNEGSKA (reference sequence). The ends were cut back, 2 bases at V and 5 bases at J, with 10 bases in the middle. This CDR3 is 12 amino acids long. The CDR3 DNA is TGCAGTGCTAGAAACGGGAAGGACGAGCAGTACTTC. Protein: CSARNGKDEQYF.

This clonotype was observed at least ten times. The CDR3 loop reads CASIWGPTDTQYF. CDR3 bases: TGTGCCAGCATCTGGGGACCCACAGATACGCAGTATTTT. This chain uses TRBV2 with TRBJ2-3; D may match TRBD1 or TRBD2 (5 bases each). This CDR3 region has 13 residues. Germline V gene lookup returns CDR1 SNHLY and CDR2 FYNNEI. Trimming removed 7 bases from V and 2 bases from J, with 10 bases in between.

This clonotype was observed at least ten times. The chain has TRBV30 and TRBJ1-2; D perhaps matches TRBD1 (5 bases). The CDR3 is 11 residues long. The germline CDR1 and CDR2 sequences are GTSNPN and SVGIG (reference sequence). Trimming stripped 5 bases from V and 8 bases from J, with 12 bases between. In DNA form, the CDR3 reads TGTGCCTGGGGCAGGGAGAGCGGCTACACCTTC. Encoded protein: CAWGRESGYTF. The full variable domain, its missing parts supplied by reference TRBV30 and TRBJ1-2, is SQTIHQWPATLVQPVGSPLSLECTVEGTSNPNLYWYRQAAGRGLQLLFYSVGIGQISSEVPQNLSASRPQDRQFILSSKKLLLSDSGFYLCAWGRESGYTFGSGTRLTVV.

Only a few counts were recorded for this clonotype. V usage is TRBV5-1 and J usage is TRBJ2-1; 10 positions agree with TRBD2. V lost 1 base and J lost 8; bases outside the gene matches: 6. Germline CDR1 is SGHRS and CDR2 is YFSETQ. This CDR3 is built from 15 residues. The CDR3 loop reads CASSLSLAGADEQFF. The CDR3 region has the DNA TGCGCCAGCAGCTTGAGTCTAGCGGGAGCGGATGAGCAGTTCTTC.

Turning to this clonotype: A much bigger clone sits one base away, suggesting this may be a read error. This chain joins TRBV7-9 and TRBJ2-1; 15 positions match TRBD2. Germline V CDR1 and CDR2: SEHNR, FQNEAQ (reference sequence). J lost 2 bases, V lost 5 bases, and 13 bases had no gene match. The CDR3 contains 20 residues. CDR3 DNA sequence: TGTGCCAGCAGCGCGAGGGGGACTAGCGGGAGGCCTAGCCCCTACAATGAGCAGTTCTTC. Protein product: CASSARGTSGRPSPYNEQFF.

This clonotype occurred many times. V gene TRBV18 combines with J gene TRBJ2-5; 8 bases fit TRBD1. The length of the CDR3 is 15 residues. Germline CDR1 KGHSH, CDR2 LQKENI. The V segment lost 6 bases and the J segment 4 bases; nucleotides outside the gene matches: 10. CDR3 in amino acids: CASSPARDRGETQYF. CDR3 DNA: TGTGCCAGCTCTCCCGCCCGCGACAGGGGAGAGACCCAGTACTTC.

The chain employs TRBV7-9 and TRBJ2-7, with a weak D call TRBD2 (5 bases). Germline-derived CDR1 and CDR2 are SEHNR and FQNEAQ (reference sequence). This CDR3 is 14 amino acids long. Trimming stripped 3 bases from V and 5 bases from J, with 14 bases between. For the CDR3, the DNA is TGTGCCAGCAGCTTGAACGGTGCCGGGAACGAGCAGTACTTC. This gives the protein CASSLNGAGNEQYF. Drawing the rest from reference TRBV7-9 and TRBJ2-7, the complete variable domain is DTGVSQNPRHKITKRGQNVTFRCDPISEHNRLYWYRQTLGQGPEFLTYFQNEAQLEKSRLLSDRFSAERPKGSFSTLEIQRTEQGDSAMYLCASSLNGAGNEQYFGPGTRLTVT.

This clonotype was found many times. V gene TRBV11-2 combines with J gene TRBJ2-1, with 9 bases lining up with TRBD1. Germline CDR1 SGHAT, CDR2 FQNNGV. The CDR3 is 14 residues long. Trimming removed 6 bases from V and 5 bases from J; junction bases left unmatched: 5. Written as DNA, the CDR3 is TGTGCCAGCAGTCCGGGACAGGGCCACAATGAGCAGTTCTTC. The encoded protein is CASSPGQGHNEQFF.

The CDR3 here is CAWSVNGYYGYTF. The CDR3 bases are TGTGCCTGGAGTGTGAACGGCTACTATGGCTACACCTTC. V and J are TRBV30 and TRBJ1-2; D is ambiguous. V was trimmed by 0 bases and J by 3 bases, leaving 8 bases between them. Germline CDR1 GTSNPN, CDR2 SVGIG (reference sequence). The length of the CDR3 is 13 residues.

This clonotype came up a few times. This chain joins TRBV6-1 and TRBJ2-1, with D perhaps matching TRBD2 (6 bases). V was shortened by 7 bases and J by 5 bases, with 18 bases between the two germline ends. Germline CDR1 is MNHNS and CDR2 is SASEGT. The CDR3 consists of 15 residues. Here the CDR3 reads CASTQGRGRNNEQFF. DNA for the CDR3: TGTGCCAGCACCCAAGGTCGTGGGAGGAACAATGAGCAGTTCTTC.

This clonotype has only a few counts. CDR3 loop: CATSREWGRIQETQYF. CDR3 sequence (DNA): TGTGCCACCAGCAGAGAGTGGGGGCGGATACAAGAGACCCAGTACTTC. V is TRBV15 and J is TRBJ2-5, with D tentatively TRBD1 (6 bases). With 0 bases removed from V and 2 bases from J, the gap between germline ends came to 13 bases. CDR1 and CDR2 (germline): LNHNV, YYDKDF (reference sequence). The CDR3 is 16 residues long.